Each of the 21 T cell receptor beta chains below was sequenced from the same sample in a study of T cell responses to AZD1222 COVID-19 vaccine. Sequencing was performed with immunoSEQ multiplex PCR; in TCRdb, only in-frame clones are kept and a portion is missing. The data show fewer than 70,000 clones, with 70% to 90% seen just once and around 5.2% held by the top ten. The input for sequencing was peripheral blood, taken on day 0 of AZD1222 vaccination. The source of these receptors is an adult in good health.

The chain uses TRBV18 and TRBJ2-5; 7 positions agree with TRBD1. The germline CDR1 and CDR2 sequences are KGHSH and LQKENI. Trimming took 5 bases from V and 5 from J; bases not matched to a gene: 5. The CDR3 is 13 residues long. CDR3 bases: TGTGCCAGCTCAGAAGACAGGGTGGAGACCCAGTACTTC. Translated, it gives CASSEDRVETQYF.

The chain recombines TRBV2 with TRBJ1-4; maybe TRBD1 (5 bases). V was clipped by 5 bases and J by 2 bases, with 12 bases between them. This CDR3 has 15 residues. CDR1 is SNHLY, CDR2 FYNNEI, per germline. DNA for the CDR3: TGTGCCAGCAGTTCTCTAGGGGTGACTAATGAAAAACTGTTTTTT. This gives the protein CASSSLGVTNEKLFF.

Only one count was recorded for this clone. The chain uses TRBV29-1 and TRBJ1-1, with D perhaps TRBD1 (5 bases). Per germline, CDR1 SQVTM and CDR2 ANQGSEA. The CDR3 is 14 residues long. The ends were cut back, 7 bases at V and 5 bases at J, with 20 bases in the middle. Here the CDR3 DNA reads TGCAGCGCTTTACTGGGACGGTTGGGAACTGAAGCTTTCTTT. It specifies CSALLGRLGTEAFF.

This chain links TRBV7-8 with TRBJ2-7, with D possibly matching TRBD1 (5 bases). The CDR3 is 13 residues long. Germline CDR1 SGHVS, CDR2 FQNEAQ. V lost 5 bases, J lost 6 bases, and 14 bases lay in between. CDR3 in DNA: TGTGCCAGCAGCGCCAGGGCTATGGGCGAGCAGTACTTC. This gives the protein CASSARAMGEQYF.

The gene calls are TRBV5-4 and TRBJ2-7; D is tentatively TRBD1 or TRBD2 (6 bases each). The length of the CDR3 is 13 residues. V lost 1 base and J lost 5, with 10 bases in between. Germline V gene data show CDR1 as SGHNT and CDR2 as YYREEE (reference sequence). The CDR3 sequence: CASSLQGRNEQYF. In DNA form, the CDR3 reads TGTGCCAGCAGCTTGCAGGGGAGGAACGAGCAGTACTTC.

In DNA, the CDR3 is TGTGCCAGCAGCTTTCCTCAGGGGACAGAAAACACTGAAGCTTTCTTT. Translating it yields CASSFPQGTENTEAFF. The chain links TRBV7-9 to TRBJ1-1; 7 nucleotides agree with TRBD1. J gave up 2 bases and V 3 bases, and 9 bases lay outside the gene matches. The germline gives CDR1 SEHNR, CDR2 FQNEAQ (reference sequence). This CDR3 has 16 amino acids.

The genes are TRBV10-3 and TRBJ2-2, with no clear D. Trimming removed 4 bases at V and 5 bases at J, with 11 bases between. The germline gives CDR1 ENHRY, CDR2 SYGVKD. This CDR3 region has 14 residues. This CDR3 is CAISGQQSTGELFF. For the CDR3, the DNA is TGTGCCATCAGTGGTCAACAGTCTACCGGGGAGCTGTTTTTT.

The V call is TRBV7-2, the J call TRBJ2-2; the match to TRBD1 covers 8 bases. V lost 4 bases, J lost 6 bases, and 4 bases stayed unmatched. The CDR3 length is 14 residues. Germline V lookup: CDR1 SGHTA, CDR2 FQGNSA. The CDR3 reads CASSSQGASGELFF. CDR3 DNA: TGTGCCAGCAGCTCCCAGGGGGCATCCGGGGAGCTGTTTTTT.

The V gene is TRBV3-1 (or the pseudogene TRBV3-2), the J gene TRBJ2-5, with 9 bases identical to TRBD2. With 3 bases clipped from V and 1 base from J, the junction kept 3 bases outside the gene matches. Germline lookup yields CDR1 LGHDT and CDR2 YNNKEL (reference sequence). The CDR3 has 15 amino acids. CDR3: CASSQYSGGQETQYF. The CDR3 DNA sequence: TGTGCCAGCAGCCAGTATAGCGGGGGCCAAGAGACCCAGTACTTC.

This clone was counted only a few times. CDR3 loop: CASSPLDSLANTGELFF. The CDR3 DNA is TGTGCCAGCTCACCATTGGACAGCCTCGCGAACACCGGGGAGCTGTTTTTT. V gene TRBV18 combines with J gene TRBJ2-2; possibly TRBD1 for D (6 bases). The V gene lost 2 bases and the J gene lost 0 bases, with 13 bases spanning the gap. The CDR3 has 17 residues. Germline loops: CDR1 KGHSH, CDR2 LQKENI.

The genes are TRBV5-4 and TRBJ1-2; 8 nucleotides line up with TRBD1. Germline trimming cut 5 bases from V and 8 bases from J; bases unmatched to any gene: 11. Germline loops: CDR1 SGHNT, CDR2 YYREEE (reference sequence). The CDR3 covers 14 residues. The chain's CDR3 is CASRSQGAMGGYTF. The CDR3 coding sequence is TGTGCCAGCAGAAGTCAGGGGGCAATGGGGGGCTACACCTTC. The full variable domain, its missing parts supplied by reference TRBV5-4 and TRBJ1-2, is ETGVTQSPTHLIKTRGQQVTLRCSSQSGHNTVSWYQQALGQGPQFIFQYYREEENGRGNFPPRFSGLQFPNYSSELNVNALELDDSALYLCASRSQGAMGGYTFGSGTRLTVV.

The chain has TRBV9 and TRBJ1-2; D not certain. V was trimmed by 3 bases and J by 4 bases, leaving 1 base between them. The CDR3 sequence is 10 residues long. The germline CDR1 and CDR2 sequences are SGDLS and YYNGEE. The DNA of the CDR3 is TGTGCCAGCAGCGGCTATGGCTACACCTTC. This translates into CASSGYGYTF.

The chain joins TRBV30 to TRBJ1-4; D unclear. Trimming took off 0 bases at V and 5 bases at J, with 7 bases between the two ends. The germline gives CDR1 GTSNPN, CDR2 SVGIG (reference sequence). The CDR3 is 13 residues long. In DNA, the CDR3 is TGTGCCTGGAGTGTACTTGGGAATGAAAAACTGTTTTTT. It yields the protein CAWSVLGNEKLFF. The full variable domain, completed using reference TRBV30 and TRBJ1-4, is SQTIHQWPATLVQPVGSPLSLECTVEGTSNPNLYWYRQAAGRGLQLLFYSVGIGQISSEVPQNLSASRPQDRQFILSSKKLLLSDSGFYLCAWSVLGNEKLFFGSGTQLSVL.

The CDR3 bases are TGTGCCAGTGAAGGATACCGGGGGGGAGAAGAGCAGTACTTC. Amino acid sequence: CASEGYRGGEEQYF. The chain combines TRBV6-5 with TRBJ2-7; 8 bases align to TRBD2. The J segment lost 7 bases and the V segment lost 9 bases, leaving 14 bases of the junction unmatched. CDR1 MNHEY and CDR2 SVGAGI come from the germline V gene. The CDR3 runs 14 residues.

The chain joins TRBV6-5 to TRBJ1-4; D gene ambiguous. V shed 5 bases and J shed 2 bases, with 9 bases lying between them. The CDR3 contains 14 residues. Germline V gene data show CDR1 as MNHEY and CDR2 as SVGAGI. The CDR3 here is CASSQPTTNEKLFF. The CDR3 DNA reads as TGTGCCAGCAGTCAGCCGACCACTAATGAAAAACTGTTTTTT.

J is TRBJ2-4 and V is TRBV19, with 7 bases aligning to TRBD1. The CDR3 spans 15 residues. The germline V gene has CDR1 LNHDA and CDR2 SQIVND (reference sequence). J lost 4 bases, V lost 5 bases, and 8 bases had no gene match. The CDR3 DNA reads TGTGCCAGTAGTTTGCCCGGGACAGAAAAAAACATTCAGTACTTC. Encoded protein: CASSLPGTEKNIQYF.

The chain joins TRBV6-6 to TRBJ2-7; perhaps TRBD2 as D (5 bases). The CDR3 extends over 15 amino acids. The germline gives CDR1 MNHNY, CDR2 SVGAGI (reference sequence). Deletions cut 6 bases from V and 3 bases from J, with 18 bases between. The CDR3 is CASSYTRRPDYEQYF. The CDR3, as DNA: TGTGCCAGCAGCTACACGAGGAGGCCAGACTACGAGCAGTACTTC.

This chain connects TRBV6-5 to TRBJ1-2; D is perhaps TRBD1 (5 bases). V dropped 11 bases and J dropped 2 bases, with 18 bases sitting between them. Germline CDR1 and CDR2: MNHEY and SVGAGI. CDR3 size: 14 residues. DNA of the CDR3: TGTGCCGGGGGTTTGATGCCGCAAAACTATGGCTACACCTTC. It specifies CAGGLMPQNYGYTF.

The genes are TRBV3-1 (or the pseudogene TRBV3-2) and TRBJ1-1; perhaps TRBD1 as D (6 bases). Per the germline V gene, CDR1 is LGHDT and CDR2 is YNNKEL (reference sequence). The ends were cut back, 1 base at V and 3 bases at J, with 9 bases in the middle. The CDR3 has 14 residues. CDR3 nucleotide sequence: TGTGCCAGCAGCCAAGGGGACACCTACACTGAAGCTTTCTTT. Translating it yields CASSQGDTYTEAFF.

J is TRBJ2-5 and V is TRBV4-1; TRBD2 matches 9 bases. The CDR3 is 16 residues long. In germline, CDR1 is MGHRA, CDR2 YSYEKL. V lost 1 base and J lost 3; bases outside the gene matches: 6. CDR3 in DNA: TGCGCCAGCAGCCAAGGGGCGGGGGGGCCCAAAGAGACCCAGTACTTC. This gives the protein CASSQGAGGPKETQYF.

The rearrangement uses TRBV19 and TRBJ1-3; 8 positions match TRBD1. V shed 4 bases and J 0 bases; nucleotides not matched to a gene: 8. The V gene's germline CDR1 is LNHDA and CDR2 SQIVND (reference sequence). CDR3 length: 17 residues. CDR3 nucleotide sequence: TGTGCCAGTAGTAGGTCAGGGGGCGCCTCCTCTGGAAACACCATATATTTT. Its translation is CASSRSGGASSGNTIYF.